The source of this TCR beta chain is a study of technical replicates of blood from four donors listed by TCRdb under 2017. Taken from the germline V gene (reference sequence), the CDR1 and CDR2 loops are SSHAT and FNYEAQ. At the junction V is shortened by 5 bases and J by 2 bases; bases outside the gene matches: 6. The CDR3 numbers 15 residues from cysteine through phenylalanine. Of all the DNA, just the CDR3 is kept, 45 bases in frame from base 1. In the case of this clone: Its antigen has not been determined. The sample holds no much larger clone one base away, and base qualities are not on file.

The library was produced with the immunoSEQ multiplex PCR assay. Here the immuneACCESS table is served through TCRdb, limited to in-frame sequences with V and J called. Missing clones are a known gap in these copies; in checked studies unresolved V genes cover under half, and the rest lacks a known reason. This sample has over 55,000 clones in its table, and nearly 98% of those were observed once. Of the sample, roughly 0.2% falls within the top ten clones. Recombination connected TRBV7-7 to TRBJ2-1, with 7 bases in between that match TRBD2. Sample: T cells isolated from PBMCs. This receptor was identified in a human donor in good health. The CDR3 is CASSDGTNPYNEQFF. The DNA sequence is given as TGTGCCAGCAGCGACGGGACTAACCCCTACAATGAGCAGTTCTTC.